This T cell receptor (beta chain) was sequenced in a study of blood T cells in healthy people across ages. Only a few counts were recorded for this clonotype. What it binds is not known. The study's findings and limits: Diversity estimated from one million T cells was considered an underestimate.

Total RNA, at least 5.5 micrograms per sample, was extracted from PBMCs. Germline assignment: CDR1 SGDLS and CDR2 YYNGEE. V shed 2 bases, J shed 4 bases, and the junction held 10 bases outside the gene matches. The CDR3 has 17 residues. The second PCR ran 7 to 11 cycles with a sample-barcoded 5' primer and J-beta primers. MiXCR was run by TCRdb on the 5' RACE reads, yielding one entry per CDR3 protein. The repertoire holds about 1.1 million distinct CDR3 sequences, with about two fifths as singletons. Sequencing was done on a sample of blood. The clonotype was recovered from a man aged 18 to 29 in good health. The chain employs TRBV9 and TRBJ2-3; 10 bases line up with TRBD2. CDR3 loop: CASSVNPSGGASDTQYF. In nucleotides, the CDR3 is TGTGCCAGCAGCGTCAATCCCAGCGGGGGGGCTTCAGATACGCAGTATTTT.